What follows describes a single T cell receptor (beta chain). Enrollment of patients from Seattle took place during active infection, with longitudinal follow-up. Source study methods: Using reference gene primer amplification, nucleated cell counts were estimated. Sequencing was performed with immunoSEQ multiplex PCR; in TCRdb, only in-frame clones are kept and a portion is missing. The DNA gave D and trimming, while V, J and clone size come from that table. The sample consists of 300,000 to 350,000 clones, roughly 89% of them appearing once. The data derive from a study of blood T cell repertoires in COVID-19. Background on the study: In each case, the material was cDNA or gDNA derived from T cells, B-cell-depleted T cells, or PBMCs.

This TCR was sampled from a man aged 30-40 years with COVID-19, enrolled during active disease. Source material: peripheral blood.

The CDR3 nucleotides read TGTGCTAGTAGTTACAACAGGGGCCTAAGCTCCTACGAGCAGTACTTC. Translation gives CASSYNRGLSSYEQYF. The J gene is TRBJ2-7, the V gene TRBV12-5; 7 positions agree with TRBD1. CDR3 length equals 16 residues. Germline V gene lookup returns CDR1 LGHNT and CDR2 FRNRAP. The junction had 13 bases not matched to a gene; V was cut back by 8 bases and J by 0 bases.